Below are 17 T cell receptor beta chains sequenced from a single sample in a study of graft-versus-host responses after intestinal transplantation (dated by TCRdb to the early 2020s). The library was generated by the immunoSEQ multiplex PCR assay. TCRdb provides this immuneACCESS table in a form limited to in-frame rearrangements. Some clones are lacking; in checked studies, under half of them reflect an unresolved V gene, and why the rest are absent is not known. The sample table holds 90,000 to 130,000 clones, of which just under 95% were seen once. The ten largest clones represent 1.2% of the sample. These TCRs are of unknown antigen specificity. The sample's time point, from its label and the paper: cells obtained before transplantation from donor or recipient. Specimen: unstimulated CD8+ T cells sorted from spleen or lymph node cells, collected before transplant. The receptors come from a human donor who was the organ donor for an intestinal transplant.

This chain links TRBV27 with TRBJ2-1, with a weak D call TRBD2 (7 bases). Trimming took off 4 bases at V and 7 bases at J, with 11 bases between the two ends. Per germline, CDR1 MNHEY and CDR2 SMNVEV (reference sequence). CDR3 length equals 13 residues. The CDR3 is CASSWRGGNEQFF. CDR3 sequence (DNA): TGTGCCAGCAGTTGGAGGGGGGGGAATGAGCAGTTCTTC.

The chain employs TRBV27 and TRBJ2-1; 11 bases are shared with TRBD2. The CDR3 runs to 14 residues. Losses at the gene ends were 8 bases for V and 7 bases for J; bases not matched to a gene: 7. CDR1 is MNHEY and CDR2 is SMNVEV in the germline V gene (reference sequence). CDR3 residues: CASAASGRRNEQFF. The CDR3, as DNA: TGTGCCAGCGCGGCTAGCGGGAGGAGGAATGAGCAGTTCTTC.

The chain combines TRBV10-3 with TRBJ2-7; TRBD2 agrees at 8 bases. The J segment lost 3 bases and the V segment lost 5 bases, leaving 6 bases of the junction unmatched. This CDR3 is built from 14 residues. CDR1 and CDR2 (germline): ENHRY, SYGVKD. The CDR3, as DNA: TGTGCCATCAGTCCGAAGCGGGAGTACTACGAGCAGTACTTC. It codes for CAISPKREYYEQYF.

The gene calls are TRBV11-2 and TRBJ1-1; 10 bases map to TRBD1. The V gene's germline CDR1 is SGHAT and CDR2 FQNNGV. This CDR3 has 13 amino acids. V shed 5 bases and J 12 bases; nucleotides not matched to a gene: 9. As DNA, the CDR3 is TGTGCCAGCAGCGTGACAGGGGGCCGGGAAACTTTCTTT. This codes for CASSVTGGRETFF.

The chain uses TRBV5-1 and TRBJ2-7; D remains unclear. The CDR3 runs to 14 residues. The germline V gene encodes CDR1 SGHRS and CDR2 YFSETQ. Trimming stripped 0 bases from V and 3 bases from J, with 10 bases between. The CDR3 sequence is CASSLGVRRYEQYF. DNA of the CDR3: TGCGCCAGCAGCTTGGGAGTGCGACGCTACGAGCAGTACTTC.

The CDR3 region is CASSILSGGDEQYF. In nucleotides, the CDR3 is TGTGCCAGTAGTATCCTGTCAGGGGGCGACGAGCAGTACTTC. The rearrangement joins TRBV19 to TRBJ2-7; TRBD1 matches at 8 bases. CDR1 is LNHDA, CDR2 SQIVND, per germline (reference sequence). This CDR3 spans 14 amino acids. With V trimmed by 3 bases and J by 5 bases, 6 bases remained unmatched.

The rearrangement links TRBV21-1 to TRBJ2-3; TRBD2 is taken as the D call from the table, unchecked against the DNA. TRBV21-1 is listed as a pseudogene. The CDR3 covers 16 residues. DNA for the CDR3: TGTGCCAGCAGCAAAGCCCCGACTAGGTACACAGATACGCAGTATTTT. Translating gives CASSKAPTRYTDTQYF.

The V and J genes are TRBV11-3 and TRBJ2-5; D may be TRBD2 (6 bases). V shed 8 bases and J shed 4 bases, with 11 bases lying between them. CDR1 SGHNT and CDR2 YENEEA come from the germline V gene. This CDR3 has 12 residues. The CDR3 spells CASGEGGETQYF. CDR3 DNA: TGTGCCAGCGGAGAGGGAGGAGAGACCCAGTACTTC.

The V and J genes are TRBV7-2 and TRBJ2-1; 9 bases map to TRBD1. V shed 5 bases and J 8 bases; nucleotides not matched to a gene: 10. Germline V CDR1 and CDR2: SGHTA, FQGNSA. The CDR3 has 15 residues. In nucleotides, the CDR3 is TGTGCCAGCAGCACCCGGGACAGGGCGGGTGATGAGCAGTTCTTC. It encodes CASSTRDRAGDEQFF.

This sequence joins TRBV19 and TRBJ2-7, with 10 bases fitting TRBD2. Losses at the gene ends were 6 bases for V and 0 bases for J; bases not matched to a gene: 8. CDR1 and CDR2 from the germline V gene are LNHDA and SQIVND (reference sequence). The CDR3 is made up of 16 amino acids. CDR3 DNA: TGTGCCAGTAGCCCCGGACTAGCGGATATCTCCTACGAGCAGTACTTC. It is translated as CASSPGLADISYEQYF. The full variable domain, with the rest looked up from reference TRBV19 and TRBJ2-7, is DGGITQSPKYLFRKEGQNVTLSCEQNLNHDAMYWYRQDPGQGLRLIYYSQIVNDFQKGDIAEGYSVSREKKESFPLTVTSAQKNPTAFYLCASSPGLADISYEQYFGPGTRLTVT.

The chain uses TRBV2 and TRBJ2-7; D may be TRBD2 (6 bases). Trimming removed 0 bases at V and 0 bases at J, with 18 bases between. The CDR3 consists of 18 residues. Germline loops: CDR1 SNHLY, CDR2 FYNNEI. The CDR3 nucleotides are TGTGCCAGCAGTGAAGCTCTCTGGGGGGAGGCCTTCTCCTACGAGCAGTACTTC. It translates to CASSEALWGEAFSYEQYF.

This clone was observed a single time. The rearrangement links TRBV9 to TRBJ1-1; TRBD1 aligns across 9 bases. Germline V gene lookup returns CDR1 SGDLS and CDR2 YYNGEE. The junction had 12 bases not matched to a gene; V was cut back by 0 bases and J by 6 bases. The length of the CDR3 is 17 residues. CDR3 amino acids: CASSVAPLSTGGSEAFF. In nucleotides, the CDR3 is TGTGCCAGCAGCGTAGCGCCTCTTTCGACAGGGGGATCTGAAGCTTTCTTT.

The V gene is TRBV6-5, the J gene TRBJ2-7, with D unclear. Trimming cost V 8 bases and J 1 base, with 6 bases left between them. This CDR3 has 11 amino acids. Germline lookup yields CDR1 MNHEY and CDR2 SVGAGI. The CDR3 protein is CASGRSYEQYF. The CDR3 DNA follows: TGTGCCAGCGGAAGGTCCTACGAGCAGTACTTC.

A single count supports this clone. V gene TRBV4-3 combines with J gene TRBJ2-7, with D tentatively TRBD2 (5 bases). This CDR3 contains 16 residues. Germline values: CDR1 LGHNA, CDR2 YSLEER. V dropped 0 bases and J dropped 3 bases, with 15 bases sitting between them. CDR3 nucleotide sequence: TGCGCCAGCAGCCAAGATGCGGGCCGGGCTTACTACGAGCAGTACTTC. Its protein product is CASSQDAGRAYYEQYF.

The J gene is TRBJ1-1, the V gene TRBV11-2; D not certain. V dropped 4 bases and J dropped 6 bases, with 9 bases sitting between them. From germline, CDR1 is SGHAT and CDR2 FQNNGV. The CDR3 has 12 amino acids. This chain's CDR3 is CASSSLGAEAFF. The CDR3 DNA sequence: TGTGCCAGCAGCTCTCTCGGGGCTGAAGCTTTCTTT.

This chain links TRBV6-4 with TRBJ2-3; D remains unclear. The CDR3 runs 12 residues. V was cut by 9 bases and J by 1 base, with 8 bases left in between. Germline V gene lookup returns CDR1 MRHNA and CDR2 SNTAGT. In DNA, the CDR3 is TGTGCCAGTAGACACCGCACAGATACGCAGTATTTT. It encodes CASRHRTDTQYF.

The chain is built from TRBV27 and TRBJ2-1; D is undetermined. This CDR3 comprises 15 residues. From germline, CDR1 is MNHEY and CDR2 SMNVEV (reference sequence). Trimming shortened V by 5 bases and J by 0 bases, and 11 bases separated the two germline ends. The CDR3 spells CASSPLLSSYNEQFF. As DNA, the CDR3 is TGTGCCAGCAGTCCCTTACTCAGCTCCTACAATGAGCAGTTCTTC.